The rows below give T cell receptor beta chains drawn from one sample of a study of CD8 T cells in ankylosing spondylitis. TCRdb reanalysed the 5' RACE reads using MiXCR and keeps one entry per CDR3 protein. The table lists just under 350,000 distinct CDR3 sequences, approximately 15% of them singletons. Specimen: blood, either unsorted or a sorted T cell fraction (not recorded which). The receptors shown here come from a male donor with ankylosing spondylitis or in good health (not recorded which). Each CDR3 is given with its conserved first and last residue. The D gene is left open where the match is weak. Some rows have no size entry. The others give once, few or many, or a class for an expanded clone.

J,V,size,D,CDR3,DNA
TRBJ2-5,TRBV10-3,NA,TRBD2,CAISEVGGGRETQYF,TGTGCCATCAGTGAAGTCGGGGGGGGCCGAGAGACCCAGTACTTC
TRBJ2-2,TRBV12-3/TRBV12-4,NA,TRBD2,CASSSGGVGELFF,TGTGCCAGCAGTAGCGGGGGGGTCGGGGAGCTGTTTTTT
TRBJ2-3,TRBV5-1,few,NA,CASLESGGTDTQYF,TGCGCCAGCTTGGAATCTGGGGGCACAGATACGCAGTATTTT
TRBJ1-2,TRBV12-3/TRBV12-4,NA,TRBD1,CASSLGTGQGFGGYGYTF,TGTGCCAGCAGTTTAGGAACGGGACAGGGATTTGGCGGCTATGGCTACACCTTC
TRBJ2-3,TRBV27,few,NA,CASSSQRLTSTDTQYF,TGTGCCAGCAGTTCCCAAAGACTAACGAGCACAGATACGCAGTATTTT
TRBJ1-1,TRBV10-3,NA,NA,CAIQGHVNTEAFF,TGTGCCATTCAGGGGCATGTGAACACTGAAGCTTTCTTT
TRBJ2-1,TRBV20-1,few,TRBD2,CSARETSGSLGEQFF,TGCAGTGCTAGAGAGACTAGCGGGAGTTTAGGTGAGCAGTTCTTC
TRBJ2-5,TRBV5-1,NA,NA,CASSGTGETQYF,TGCGCCAGCAGCGGGACGGGGGAGACCCAGTACTTC
TRBJ2-7,TRBV12-3/TRBV12-4,NA,TRBD1,CASSLKYDRGVYEQYF,TGTGCCAGCAGTCTCAAATACGACAGGGGAGTGTACGAGCAGTACTTC
TRBJ2-1,TRBV18,few,TRBD2,CASSPFSGSRRNEQFF,TGTGCCAGCTCACCATTTAGCGGGAGTCGTAGGAATGAGCAGTTCTTC
TRBJ2-3,TRBV6-5,NA,TRBD2,CASSYLAGTSTDTQYF,TGTGCCAGCAGTTACCTAGCGGGGACTAGCACAGATACGCAGTATTTT
TRBJ2-5,TRBV9,many,TRBD1,CASSVDRGEETQYF,TGTGCCAGCAGCGTAGACAGGGGGGAAGAGACCCAGTACTTC
TRBJ2-5,TRBV4-1,few,NA,CASSFVLGMETQYF,TGCGCCAGCAGTTTCGTCCTGGGTATGGAGACCCAGTACTTC
TRBJ2-1,TRBV11-3,few,TRBD2,CASSSGRGLTNEQFF,TGTGCCAGCAGCTCCGGGAGGGGTTTGACAAATGAGCAGTTCTTC
TRBJ2-5,TRBV29-1,NA,NA,CSVALDMETQYF,TGCAGCGTTGCTCTAGATATGGAGACCCAGTACTTC
TRBJ2-7,TRBV7-9,few,TRBD1,CASRRQGEGEQYF,TGTGCCAGCAGGAGACAGGGGGAGGGCGAGCAGTACTTC
TRBJ2-3,TRBV12-3/TRBV12-4,NA,NA,CASTLGASGHTDTQYF,TGTGCCAGCACCCTGGGGGCTAGCGGACACACAGATACGCAGTATTTT
TRBJ2-1,TRBV11-2,NA,TRBD1,CASSSRDRGRNEQFF,TGTGCCAGCAGCTCCCGGGACAGGGGGCGGAATGAGCAGTTCTTC
TRBJ1-2,TRBV5-1,few,NA,CASSSDRDGGYTF,TGCGCCAGCAGCTCGGACAGAGACGGTGGCTACACCTTC
TRBJ2-7,TRBV10-3,few,NA,CAISETTIGVVSYEQYF,TGTGCCATCAGTGAGACGACTATAGGGGTGGTATCCTACGAGCAGTACTTC
TRBJ2-2,TRBV5-1,NA,NA,CASSLRLNTGELFF,TGCGCCAGCAGCCTAAGACTGAACACCGGGGAGCTGTTTTTT
TRBJ2-1,TRBV12-3/TRBV12-4,many,TRBD2,CASSLPSGTSGYNEQFF,TGTGCCAGCAGTTTGCCCTCCGGGACTAGCGGTTACAATGAGCAGTTCTTC
TRBJ2-7,TRBV5-1,NA,NA,CASSLGGTGNYEQYF,TGCGCCAGCAGCTTGGGGGGTACAGGGAACTACGAGCAGTACTTC
TRBJ2-2,TRBV5-1,many,TRBD1,CASSWTKQGPGELFF,TGCGCCAGCAGCTGGACCAAACAGGGGCCCGGGGAGCTGTTTTTT
TRBJ2-1,TRBV6-1,NA,TRBD2,CASSDTSGNFNEQFF,TGTGCCAGCAGCGATACTAGCGGGAATTTCAATGAGCAGTTCTTC
TRBJ2-7,TRBV6-5,NA,NA,CASSYSRQQSYEQYF,TGTGCCAGCAGTTACTCGCGGCAACAATCCTACGAGCAGTACTTC
TRBJ1-5,TRBV12-3/TRBV12-4,NA,NA,CASSFGRGMIQHF,TGTGCCAGCAGTTTCGGGAGGGGAATGATCCAGCATTTT
TRBJ1-6,TRBV11-1,few,NA,CASSLGWTVNSPLHF,TGTGCCAGCAGCTTAGGGTGGACGGTGAATTCACCCCTCCACTTT
TRBJ2-4,TRBV4-1,few,TRBD2,CASSRGLAGVTLAKNIQYF,TGCGCCAGCAGCCGAGGACTAGCGGGAGTAACACTAGCCAAAAACATTCAGTACTTC
TRBJ2-1,TRBV14,NA,NA,CASSQVPGGNEQFF,TGTGCCAGCAGCCAAGTCCCAGGGGGGAATGAGCAGTTCTTC
TRBJ2-5,TRBV6-1,few,NA,CASSPSAPEETQYF,TGTGCCAGCAGCCCCTCGGCCCCAGAAGAGACCCAGTACTTC
TRBJ1-2,TRBV3-1,NA,NA,CASSRMLNYGYTF,TGTGCCAGCAGCCGTATGTTGAACTATGGCTACACCTTC
TRBJ1-6,TRBV5-1,NA,NA,CASKSGQENSPLHF,TGCGCCAGCAAGAGCGGGCAGGAAAATTCACCCCTCCACTTT
TRBJ2-7,TRBV6-1,once,TRBD2,CASRPGLVAYEQYF,TGTGCCAGCAGGCCGGGACTAGTGGCCTACGAGCAGTACTTC
TRBJ1-1,TRBV30,few,NA,CAWSVLELEAFF,TGTGCCTGGAGTGTACTCGAGCTTGAAGCTTTCTTT
TRBJ2-5,TRBV12-3/TRBV12-4,many,NA,CASSLLETQYF,TGTGCCAGCAGTTTACTTGAGACCCAGTACTTC
TRBJ2-7,TRBV6-1,NA,TRBD2,CASREAGGLEQYF,TGTGCCAGCAGGGAGGCGGGGGGCCTCGAGCAGTACTTC
TRBJ2-7,TRBV20-1,once,NA,CSARPATGTYEQYF,TGCAGTGCTAGACCAGCTACGGGAACCTACGAGCAGTACTTC
TRBJ1-2,TRBV14,few,TRBD1,CASSQEGGTAEYGYTF,TGTGCCAGCAGCCAAGAGGGGGGGACAGCTGAATATGGCTACACCTTC
TRBJ2-1,TRBV7-9,few,NA,CASSRVHEQFF,TGTGCCAGCAGCCGGGTCCATGAGCAGTTCTTC
TRBJ1-1,TRBV12-3/TRBV12-4,few,TRBD1,CASSLALQGVNTEAFF,TGTGCCAGCAGTTTGGCACTACAGGGGGTGAACACTGAAGCTTTCTTT
TRBJ1-3,TRBV10-3,many,NA,CAISGGWTVSGNTIYF,TGTGCCATCAGTGGGGGATGGACGGTCTCTGGAAACACCATATATTTT
TRBJ2-7,TRBV20-1,NA,NA,CSAQQGGYEQYF,TGCAGTGCTCAGCAAGGAGGGTACGAGCAGTACTTC
TRBJ2-7,TRBV14,few,NA,CASSQAGFFYEQYF,TGTGCCAGCAGCCAAGCGGGATTCTTCTACGAGCAGTACTTC
TRBJ1-5,TRBV27,NA,NA,CASSSHGGRGQPQHF,TGTGCCAGCAGCTCCCATGGGGGGAGAGGGCAGCCCCAGCATTTT
TRBJ1-1,TRBV6-5,few,NA,CASSYSQGGTEAFF,TGTGCCAGCAGTTACAGTCAGGGCGGCACTGAAGCTTTCTTT
TRBJ2-5,TRBV6-1,few,TRBD2,CASGTSGDSETQYF,TGTGCCAGCGGGACTAGCGGGGATTCGGAGACCCAGTACTTC
TRBJ2-4,TRBV7-2,few,NA,CASSLETDKNIQYF,TGTGCCAGCAGCTTAGAGACGGACAAAAACATTCAGTACTTC
TRBJ2-1,TRBV18,few,NA,CASSPGTTRSNEQFF,TGTGCCAGCTCACCAGGAACTACGAGGAGCAATGAGCAGTTCTTC
TRBJ2-1,TRBV12-3/TRBV12-4,many,NA,CASSSGIRVRQGNEQFF,TGTGCCAGCAGCTCCGGGATCAGGGTAAGGCAGGGCAATGAGCAGTTCTTC
TRBJ1-5,TRBV5-5,few,NA,CASSSAGTPDQPQHF,TGTGCCAGCAGTTCCGCCGGGACCCCGGATCAGCCCCAGCATTTT
TRBJ2-7,TRBV7-9,NA,NA,CASSLSSDEQYF,TGTGCCAGCAGCTTAAGTTCCGACGAGCAGTACTTC
TRBJ2-5,TRBV7-2,NA,NA,CASSPSGVRETQYF,TGTGCCAGCAGCCCCTCCGGAGTACGAGAGACCCAGTACTTC